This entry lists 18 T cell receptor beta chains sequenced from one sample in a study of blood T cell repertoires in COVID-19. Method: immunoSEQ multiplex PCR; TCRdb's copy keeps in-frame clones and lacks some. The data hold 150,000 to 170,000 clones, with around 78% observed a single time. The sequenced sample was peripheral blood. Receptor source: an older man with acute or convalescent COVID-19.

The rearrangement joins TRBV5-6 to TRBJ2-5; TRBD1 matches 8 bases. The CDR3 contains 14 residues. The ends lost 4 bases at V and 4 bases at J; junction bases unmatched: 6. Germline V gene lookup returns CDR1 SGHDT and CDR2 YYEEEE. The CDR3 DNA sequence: TGTGCCAGCAGCCTACGGACAGGGTTAGAGACCCAGTACTTC. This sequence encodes CASSLRTGLETQYF.

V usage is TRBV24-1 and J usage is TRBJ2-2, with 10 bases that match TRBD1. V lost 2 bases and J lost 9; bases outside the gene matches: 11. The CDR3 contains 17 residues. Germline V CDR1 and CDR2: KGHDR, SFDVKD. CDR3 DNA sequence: TGTGCCACCAGTGATTCCGGGACAGGGGTGGTTAAGAGGGAGCTGTTTTTT. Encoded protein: CATSDSGTGVVKRELFF.

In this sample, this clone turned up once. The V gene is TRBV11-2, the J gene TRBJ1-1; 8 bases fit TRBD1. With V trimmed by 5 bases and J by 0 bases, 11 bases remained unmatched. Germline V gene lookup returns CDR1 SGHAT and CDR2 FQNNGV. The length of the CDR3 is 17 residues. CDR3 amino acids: CASSPHQGARLNTEAFF. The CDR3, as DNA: TGTGCCAGCAGCCCTCATCAGGGGGCGCGGTTGAACACTGAAGCTTTCTTT.

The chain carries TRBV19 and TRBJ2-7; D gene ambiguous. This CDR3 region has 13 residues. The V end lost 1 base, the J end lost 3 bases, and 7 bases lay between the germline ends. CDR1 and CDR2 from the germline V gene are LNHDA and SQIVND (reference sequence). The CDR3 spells CASSIGEYYEQYF. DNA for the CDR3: TGTGCCAGTAGTATAGGAGAGTACTACGAGCAGTACTTC. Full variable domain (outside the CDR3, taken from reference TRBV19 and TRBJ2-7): DGGITQSPKYLFRKEGQNVTLSCEQNLNHDAMYWYRQDPGQGLRLIYYSQIVNDFQKGDIAEGYSVSREKKESFPLTVTSAQKNPTAFYLCASSIGEYYEQYFGPGTRLTVT.

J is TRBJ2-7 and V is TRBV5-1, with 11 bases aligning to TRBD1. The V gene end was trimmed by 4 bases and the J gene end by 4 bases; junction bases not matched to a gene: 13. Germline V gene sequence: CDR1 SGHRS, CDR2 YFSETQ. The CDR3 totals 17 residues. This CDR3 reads CASSQRTGGQAAYEQYF. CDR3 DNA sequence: TGCGCCAGCAGCCAGAGGACAGGGGGCCAGGCAGCATACGAGCAGTACTTC.

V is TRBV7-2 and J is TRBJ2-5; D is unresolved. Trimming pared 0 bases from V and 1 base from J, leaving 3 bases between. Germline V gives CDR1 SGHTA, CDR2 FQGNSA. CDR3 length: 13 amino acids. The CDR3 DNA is TGTGCCAGCAGCTTAGCCTTCCAAGAGACCCAGTACTTC. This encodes CASSLAFQETQYF.

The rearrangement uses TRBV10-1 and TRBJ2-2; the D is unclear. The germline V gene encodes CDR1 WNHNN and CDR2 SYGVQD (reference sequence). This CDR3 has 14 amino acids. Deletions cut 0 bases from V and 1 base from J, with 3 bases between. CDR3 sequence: CASSESVNTGELFF. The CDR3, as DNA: TGCGCCAGCAGTGAGTCCGTGAACACCGGGGAGCTGTTTTTT.

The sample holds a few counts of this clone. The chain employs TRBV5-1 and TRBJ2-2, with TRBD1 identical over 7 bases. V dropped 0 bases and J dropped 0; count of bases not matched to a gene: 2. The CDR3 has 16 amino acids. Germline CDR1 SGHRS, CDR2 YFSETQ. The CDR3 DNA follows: TGCGCCAGCAGCTTGGAGCAGGGGGCGAACACCGGGGAGCTGTTTTTT. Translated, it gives CASSLEQGANTGELFF.

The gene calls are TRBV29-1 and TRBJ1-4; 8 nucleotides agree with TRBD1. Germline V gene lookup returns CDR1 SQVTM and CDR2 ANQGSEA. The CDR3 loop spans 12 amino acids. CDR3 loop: CTTQGARGKLFF. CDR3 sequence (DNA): TGCACCACGCAGGGGGCCCGTGGAAAACTGTTTTTT.

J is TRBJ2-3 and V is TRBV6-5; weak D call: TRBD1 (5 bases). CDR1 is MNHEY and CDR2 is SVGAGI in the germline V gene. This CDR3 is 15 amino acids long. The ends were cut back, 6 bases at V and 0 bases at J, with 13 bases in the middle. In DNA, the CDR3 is TGTGCCAGCAGCCGGACACTCCCTAGCACAGATACGCAGTATTTT. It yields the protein CASSRTLPSTDTQYF.

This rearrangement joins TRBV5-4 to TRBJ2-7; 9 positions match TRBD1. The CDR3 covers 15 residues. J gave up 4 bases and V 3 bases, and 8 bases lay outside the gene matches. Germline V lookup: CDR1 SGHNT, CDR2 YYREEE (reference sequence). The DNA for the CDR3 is TGTGCCAGCAGCTGGGACAGGGACGACGTTTACGAGCAGTACTTC. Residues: CASSWDRDDVYEQYF.

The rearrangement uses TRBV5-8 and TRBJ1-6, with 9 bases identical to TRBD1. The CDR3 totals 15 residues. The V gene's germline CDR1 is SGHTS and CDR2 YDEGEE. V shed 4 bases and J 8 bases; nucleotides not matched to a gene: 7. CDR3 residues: CASSMDRDRDSPLHF. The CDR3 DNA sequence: TGTGCCAGCAGCATGGACAGGGACAGGGATTCACCCCTCCACTTT.

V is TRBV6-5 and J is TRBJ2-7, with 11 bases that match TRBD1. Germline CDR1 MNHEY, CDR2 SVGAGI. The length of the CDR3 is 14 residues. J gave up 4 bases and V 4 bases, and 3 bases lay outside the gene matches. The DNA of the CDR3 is TGTGCCAGCAGTTTGGACAGGGGGCGTTACGAGCAGTACGTC. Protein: CASSLDRGRYEQYV.

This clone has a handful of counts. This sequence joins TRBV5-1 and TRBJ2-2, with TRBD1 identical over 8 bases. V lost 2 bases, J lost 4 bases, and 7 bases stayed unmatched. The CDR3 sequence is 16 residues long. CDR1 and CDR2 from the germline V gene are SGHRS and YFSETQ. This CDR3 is CASSLDGQGSTGELFF. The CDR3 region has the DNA TGCGCCAGCAGCTTAGACGGACAGGGCTCCACCGGGGAGCTGTTTTTT. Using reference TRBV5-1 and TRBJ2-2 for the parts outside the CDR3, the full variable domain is KAGVTQTPRYLIKTRGQQVTLSCSPISGHRSVSWYQQTPGQGLQFLFEYFSETQRNKGNFPGRFSGRQFSNSRSEMNVSTLELGDSALYLCASSLDGQGSTGELFFGEGSRLTVL.

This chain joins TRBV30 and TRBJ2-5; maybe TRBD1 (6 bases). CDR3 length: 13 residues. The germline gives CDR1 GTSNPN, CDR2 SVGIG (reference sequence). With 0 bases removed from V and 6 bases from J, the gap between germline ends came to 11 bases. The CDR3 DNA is TGTGCCTGGAGTGTAGGGGGTACCCAGACCCAGTACTTC. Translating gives CAWSVGGTQTQYF.

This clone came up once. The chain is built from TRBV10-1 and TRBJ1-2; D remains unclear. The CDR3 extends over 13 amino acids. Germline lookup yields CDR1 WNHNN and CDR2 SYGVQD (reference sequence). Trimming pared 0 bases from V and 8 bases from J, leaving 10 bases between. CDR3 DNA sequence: TGCGCCAGCAGTGAGTCGAGTCGGTCGGGCTACACCTTC. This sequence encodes CASSESSRSGYTF.

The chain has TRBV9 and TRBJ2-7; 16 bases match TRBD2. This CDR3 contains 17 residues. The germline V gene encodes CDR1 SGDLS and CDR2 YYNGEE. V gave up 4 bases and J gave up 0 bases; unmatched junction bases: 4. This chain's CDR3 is CASSLGLAGGPSYEQYF. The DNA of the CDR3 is TGTGCCAGCAGCCTGGGACTAGCGGGGGGGCCCTCCTACGAGCAGTACTTC.

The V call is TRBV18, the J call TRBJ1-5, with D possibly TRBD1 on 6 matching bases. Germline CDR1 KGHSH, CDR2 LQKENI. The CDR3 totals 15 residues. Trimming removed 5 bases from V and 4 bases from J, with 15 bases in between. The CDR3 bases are TGTGCCAGCTCAGAGAGACGGACAGTTAATCAGCCCCAGCATTTT. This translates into CASSERRTVNQPQHF.